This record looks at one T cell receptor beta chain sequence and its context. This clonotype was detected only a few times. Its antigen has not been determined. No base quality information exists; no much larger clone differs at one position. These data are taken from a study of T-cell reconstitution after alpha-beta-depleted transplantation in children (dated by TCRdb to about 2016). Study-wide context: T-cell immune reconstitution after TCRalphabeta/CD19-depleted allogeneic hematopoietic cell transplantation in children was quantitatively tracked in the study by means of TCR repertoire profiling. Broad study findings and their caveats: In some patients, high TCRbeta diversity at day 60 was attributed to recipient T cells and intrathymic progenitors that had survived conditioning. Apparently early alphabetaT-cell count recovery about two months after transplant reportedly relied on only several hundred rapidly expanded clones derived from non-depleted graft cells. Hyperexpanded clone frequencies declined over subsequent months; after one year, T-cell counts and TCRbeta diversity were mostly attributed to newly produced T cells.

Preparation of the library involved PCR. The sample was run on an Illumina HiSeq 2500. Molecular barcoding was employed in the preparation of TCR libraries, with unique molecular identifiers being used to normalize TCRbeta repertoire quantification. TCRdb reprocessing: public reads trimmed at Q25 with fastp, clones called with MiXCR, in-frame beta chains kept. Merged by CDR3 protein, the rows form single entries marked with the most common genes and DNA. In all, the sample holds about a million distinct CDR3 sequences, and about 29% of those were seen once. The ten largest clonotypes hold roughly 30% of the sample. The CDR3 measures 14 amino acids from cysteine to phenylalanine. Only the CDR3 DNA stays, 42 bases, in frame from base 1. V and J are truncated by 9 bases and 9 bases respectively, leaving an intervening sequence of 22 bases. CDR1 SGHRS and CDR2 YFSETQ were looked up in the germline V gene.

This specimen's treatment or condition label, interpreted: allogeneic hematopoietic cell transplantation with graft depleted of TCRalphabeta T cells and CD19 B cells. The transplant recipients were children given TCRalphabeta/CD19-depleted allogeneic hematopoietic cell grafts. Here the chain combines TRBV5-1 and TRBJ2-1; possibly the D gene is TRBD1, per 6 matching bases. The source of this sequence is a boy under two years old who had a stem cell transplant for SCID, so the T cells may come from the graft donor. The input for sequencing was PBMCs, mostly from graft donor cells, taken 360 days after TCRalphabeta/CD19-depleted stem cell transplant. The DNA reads TGCGCCACCCAACCCGAGGCCAGGGGCGGTGAGCAGTTCTTC. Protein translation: CATQPEARGGEQFF.